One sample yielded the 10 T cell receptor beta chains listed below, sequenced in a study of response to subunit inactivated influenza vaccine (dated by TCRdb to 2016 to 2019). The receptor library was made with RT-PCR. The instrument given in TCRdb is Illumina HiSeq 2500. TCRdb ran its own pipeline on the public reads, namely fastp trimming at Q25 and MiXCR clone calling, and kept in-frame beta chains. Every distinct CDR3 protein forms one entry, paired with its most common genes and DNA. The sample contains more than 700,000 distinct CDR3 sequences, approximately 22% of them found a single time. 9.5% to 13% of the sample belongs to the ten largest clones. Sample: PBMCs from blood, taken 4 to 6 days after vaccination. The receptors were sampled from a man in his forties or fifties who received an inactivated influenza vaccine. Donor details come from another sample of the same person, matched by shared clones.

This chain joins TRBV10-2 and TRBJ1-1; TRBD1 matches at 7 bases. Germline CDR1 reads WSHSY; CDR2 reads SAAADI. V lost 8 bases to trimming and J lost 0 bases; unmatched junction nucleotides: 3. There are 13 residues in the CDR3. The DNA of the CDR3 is TGCGCCAGCCATACAGGGGTGAACACTGAAGCTTTCTTT. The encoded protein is CASHTGVNTEAFF.

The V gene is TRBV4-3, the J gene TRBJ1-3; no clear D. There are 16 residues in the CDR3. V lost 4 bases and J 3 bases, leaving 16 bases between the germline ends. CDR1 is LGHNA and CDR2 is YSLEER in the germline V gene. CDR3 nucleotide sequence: TGCGCCAGCAGCCCGAATATGGACTCGGGTGGAAACACCATATATTTT. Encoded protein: CASSPNMDSGGNTIYF.

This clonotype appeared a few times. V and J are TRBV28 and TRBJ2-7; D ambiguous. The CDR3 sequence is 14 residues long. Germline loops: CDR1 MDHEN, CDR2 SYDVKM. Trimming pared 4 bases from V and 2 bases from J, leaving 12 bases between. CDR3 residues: CASSSSLPPYEQYF. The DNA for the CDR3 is TGTGCCAGCAGTTCGTCGCTGCCCCCCTACGAGCAGTACTTC.

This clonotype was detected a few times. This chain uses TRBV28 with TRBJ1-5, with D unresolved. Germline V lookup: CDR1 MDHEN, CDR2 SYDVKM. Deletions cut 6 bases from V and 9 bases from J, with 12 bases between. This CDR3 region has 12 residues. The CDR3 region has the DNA TGTGCCAGCAGCTCTCGGGGTTCGCCCCAGCATTTT. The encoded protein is CASSSRGSPQHF.

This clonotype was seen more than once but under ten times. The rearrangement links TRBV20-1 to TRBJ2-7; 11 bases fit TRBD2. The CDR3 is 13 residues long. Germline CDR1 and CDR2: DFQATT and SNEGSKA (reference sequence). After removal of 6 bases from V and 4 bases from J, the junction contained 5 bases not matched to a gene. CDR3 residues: CSAQTSGGYEQYF. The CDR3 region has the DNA TGCAGTGCCCAAACTAGCGGGGGATACGAGCAGTACTTC.

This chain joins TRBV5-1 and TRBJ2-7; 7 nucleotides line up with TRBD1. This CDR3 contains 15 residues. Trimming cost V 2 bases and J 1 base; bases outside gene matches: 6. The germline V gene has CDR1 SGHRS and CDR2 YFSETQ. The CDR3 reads CASSFTGTVSYEQYF. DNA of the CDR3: TGCGCCAGCAGCTTTACCGGGACAGTTTCCTACGAGCAGTACTTC.

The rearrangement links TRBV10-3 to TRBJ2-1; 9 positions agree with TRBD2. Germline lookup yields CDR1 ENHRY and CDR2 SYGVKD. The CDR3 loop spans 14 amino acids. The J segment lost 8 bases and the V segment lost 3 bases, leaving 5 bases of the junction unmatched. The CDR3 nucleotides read TGTGCCATCAGTGATGGTTTAGCGGGAGATGAGCAGTTCTTC. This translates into CAISDGLAGDEQFF.

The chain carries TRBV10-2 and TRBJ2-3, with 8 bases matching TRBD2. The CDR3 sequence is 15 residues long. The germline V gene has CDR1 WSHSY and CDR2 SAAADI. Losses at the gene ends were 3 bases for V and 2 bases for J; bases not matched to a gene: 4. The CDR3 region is CASSENGGATDTQYF. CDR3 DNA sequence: TGCGCCAGCAGTGAAAACGGGGGGGCCACAGATACGCAGTATTTT.

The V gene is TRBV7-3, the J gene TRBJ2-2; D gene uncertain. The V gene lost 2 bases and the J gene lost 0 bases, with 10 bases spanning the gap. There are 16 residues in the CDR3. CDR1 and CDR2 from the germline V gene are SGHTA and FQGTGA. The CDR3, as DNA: TGTGCCAGCAGCTTACTATCCAGGTCGAACACCGGGGAGCTGTTTTTT. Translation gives CASSLLSRSNTGELFF.

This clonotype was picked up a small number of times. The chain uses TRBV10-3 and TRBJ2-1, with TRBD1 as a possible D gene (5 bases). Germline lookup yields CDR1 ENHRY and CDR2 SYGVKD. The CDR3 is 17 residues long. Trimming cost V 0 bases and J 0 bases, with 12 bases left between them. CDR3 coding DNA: TGTGCCATCAGTGAGTCGATACAGGCAAGCTCCTACAATGAGCAGTTCTTC. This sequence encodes CAISESIQASSYNEQFF.